The next 25 T cell receptor beta chains were all read from a single sample in a study of chemoradiotherapy in HPV16-positive cancers. Repertoires were generated with immunoSEQ multiplex PCR, while TCRdb's copy carries only in-frame clones and drops some. The data contain around 14,000 clones, more than 60% of them seen just once; the ten biggest clones take up 9.6%. Sample collection occurred from a patient who underwent chemoradiotherapy. The receptors here all came from a human donor with HPV-associated anogenital cancer.

The chain couples TRBV9 to TRBJ2-2; D gene ambiguous. Trimming cost V 0 bases and J 3 bases, with 9 bases left between them. Germline V gene sequence: CDR1 SGDLS, CDR2 YYNGEE. The CDR3 is 15 residues long. The chain's CDR3 is CASSVGGTYTGELFF. Written as DNA, the CDR3 is TGTGCCAGCAGCGTAGGTGGCACCTACACCGGGGAGCTGTTTTTT.

The chain carries TRBV5-4 and TRBJ2-1, with TRBD1 identical over 8 bases. The V gene's germline CDR1 is SGHNT and CDR2 YYREEE (reference sequence). V lost 3 bases to trimming and J lost 7 bases; unmatched junction nucleotides: 9. CDR3 length equals 15 residues. CDR3 sequence reads: CASSSGQGRGNEQFF. The CDR3 region has the DNA TGTGCCAGCAGCTCTGGACAGGGTAGAGGGAATGAGCAGTTCTTC.

The genes are TRBV5-4 and TRBJ1-2; D gene ambiguous. Trimming pared 1 base from V and 7 bases from J, leaving 20 bases between. This CDR3 has 16 residues. Germline CDR1 reads SGHNT; CDR2 reads YYREEE (reference sequence). The DNA for the CDR3 is TGTGCCAGCAGCTTGCTAGGAATTGGGCTGCGGGGTGGCTACACCTTC. This encodes CASSLLGIGLRGGYTF.

The chain combines TRBV19 with TRBJ2-7; tentative D call: TRBD2 (5 bases). CDR1 is LNHDA, CDR2 SQIVND, per germline (reference sequence). V lost 1 base and J 6 bases, leaving 13 bases between the germline ends. This CDR3 has 14 residues. The CDR3 DNA reads as TGTGCCAGTAGTATAGCCGGGATAAGGGCCGAGCAGTACTTC. The encoded protein is CASSIAGIRAEQYF.

This chain joins TRBV11-3 and TRBJ2-7; D may be TRBD1 or TRBD2 (5 bases each). The V gene's germline CDR1 is SGHNT and CDR2 YENEEA. V was clipped by 1 base and J by 0 bases, with 7 bases between them. CDR3 length equals 14 residues. The CDR3 region has the DNA TGTGCCAGCAGCTTAGGGGGGTCCTCCTACGAGCAGTACTTC. The encoded protein is CASSLGGSSYEQYF.

The chain carries TRBV9 and TRBJ2-7; no clear D. CDR1 and CDR2 (germline): SGDLS, YYNGEE. CDR3 length: 14 amino acids. Trimming took 4 bases from V and 5 from J, leaving 16 bases between them. The CDR3 region is CASSLSPLFHEQYF. CDR3 coding DNA: TGTGCCAGCAGCCTGAGCCCTCTATTCCACGAGCAGTACTTC.

The rearrangement links TRBV4-3 to TRBJ2-1; 13 nucleotides line up with TRBD2. Germline CDR1 reads LGHNA; CDR2 reads YSLEER. The CDR3 is 16 residues long. J lost 4 bases, V lost 4 bases, and 4 bases had no gene match. The CDR3 DNA reads as TGCGCCAGCAGCCGCATACTAGCGGGGGGGTACAATGAGCAGTTCTTC. Translated, it gives CASSRILAGGYNEQFF.

J is TRBJ1-4 and V is TRBV6-1; 7 nucleotides match TRBD1. Germline V gene sequence: CDR1 MNHNS, CDR2 SASEGT. The V segment lost 2 bases and the J segment 7 bases; nucleotides outside the gene matches: 4. The CDR3 consists of 14 residues. CDR3 loop: CASSEIGGGEKLFF. DNA of the CDR3: TGTGCCAGCAGTGAAATAGGGGGCGGTGAAAAACTGTTTTTT.

On this clone: Other nucleotide sequences from this sample produce the same CDR3. This sequence joins TRBV9 and TRBJ1-2, with D perhaps TRBD1 (5 bases). Germline CDR1 SGDLS, CDR2 YYNGEE. V was pared by 2 bases and J by 1 base, with 12 bases between. The CDR3 runs 15 residues. This CDR3 is CASSVGGLLNYGYTF. CDR3 in DNA: TGTGCCAGCAGCGTGGGGGGGTTACTTAACTATGGCTACACCTTC.

The genes are TRBV6-1 and TRBJ2-3; the D gene is possibly TRBD2 (6 bases). The V end was cut by 3 bases, the J end by 2 bases, with 15 bases between. CDR3 length: 16 amino acids. Germline CDR1 MNHNS, CDR2 SASEGT. CDR3 sequence reads: CASSEGGPPFTDTQYF. The CDR3 region has the DNA TGTGCCAGCAGTGAGGGGGGACCACCCTTCACAGATACGCAGTATTTT.

V and J are TRBV2 and TRBJ1-6; TRBD1 agrees at 7 bases. Per germline, CDR1 SNHLY and CDR2 FYNNEI. The V segment lost 6 bases and the J segment 4 bases; nucleotides outside the gene matches: 3. The CDR3 is 14 amino acids. CDR3 nucleotide sequence: TGTGCCAGCAGCGCGGGACAGTATAATTCACCCCTCCACTTT. It codes for CASSAGQYNSPLHF.

The chain is built from TRBV4-1 and TRBJ2-7; unclear D gene. Trimming cost V 1 base and J 4 bases, with 8 bases left between them. Germline V gene lookup returns CDR1 MGHRA and CDR2 YSYEKL. The CDR3 loop spans 13 amino acids. The CDR3 region is CASSQAASYEQYF. CDR3 DNA sequence: TGCGCCAGCAGCCAAGCAGCCTCTTACGAGCAGTACTTC.

The chain uses TRBV13 and TRBJ1-1, with 7 positions matching TRBD1. The germline V gene encodes CDR1 PRHDT and CDR2 FYEKMQ (reference sequence). Losses at the gene ends were 4 bases for V and 4 bases for J; bases not matched to a gene: 9. The CDR3 is made up of 15 amino acids. The CDR3 reads CASSWGTATLTEAFF. The CDR3 coding sequence is TGTGCCAGCAGCTGGGGGACAGCTACACTCACTGAAGCTTTCTTT.

The chain has TRBV28 and TRBJ2-1; 11 bases align to TRBD2. The CDR3 extends over 15 amino acids. V shed 6 bases and J 7 bases; nucleotides not matched to a gene: 8. From germline, CDR1 is MDHEN and CDR2 SYDVKM. The CDR3 DNA is TGTGCCAGCAGCTTAGCGGGGGGGCCGGGAAATGAGCAGTTCTTC. Translation: CASSLAGGPGNEQFF.

The rearrangement links TRBV6-1 to TRBJ1-4; no definite D call. V lost 1 base and J lost 0, with 6 bases in between. The germline V gene has CDR1 MNHNS and CDR2 SASEGT. The CDR3 has 15 amino acids. The CDR3 spells CASSEERATNEKLFF. The CDR3 coding sequence is TGTGCCAGCAGTGAAGAACGAGCAACTAATGAAAAACTGTTTTTT.

This chain links TRBV5-6 with TRBJ1-2, with 8 bases matching TRBD1. The J segment lost 4 bases and the V segment lost 5 bases, leaving 7 bases of the junction unmatched. CDR1 and CDR2 from the germline V gene are SGHDT and YYEEEE. The CDR3 length is 14 residues. The CDR3 sequence: CASRNRGKGYGYTF. CDR3 coding DNA: TGTGCCAGCAGGAACAGGGGGAAAGGCTATGGCTACACCTTC.

This clone has a handful of counts. V is TRBV18 and J is TRBJ1-1, with D uncertain. Between the trimmed V and J ends, which lost 0 bases and 3 bases, there was a span of 5 bases. The CDR3 loop spans 13 amino acids. The germline gives CDR1 KGHSH, CDR2 LQKENI. DNA for the CDR3: TGTGCCAGCTCACCACCCGGGGACACTGAAGCTTTCTTT. This gives the protein CASSPPGDTEAFF.

The chain recombines TRBV30 with TRBJ2-5; D remains ambiguous. The germline CDR1 and CDR2 sequences are GTSNPN and SVGIG (reference sequence). V lost 2 bases, J lost 1 base, and 5 bases lay in between. The CDR3 covers 12 residues. CDR3 residues: CAWSQFQETQYF. Here the CDR3 DNA reads TGTGCCTGGAGTCAGTTCCAAGAGACCCAGTACTTC.

The gene calls are TRBV5-5 and TRBJ1-2; no definite D call. There are 13 residues in the CDR3. Between the trimmed V and J ends, which lost 0 bases and 2 bases, there was a span of 5 bases. Germline V CDR1 and CDR2: SGHKS, YYEKEE (reference sequence). The CDR3 region is CASSLAENYGYTF. The CDR3 coding sequence is TGTGCCAGCAGCTTGGCCGAGAACTATGGCTACACCTTC.

This clone was recorded a few times. The CDR3 protein is CASSPSETQYF. The CDR3 DNA sequence: TGTGCCAGCTCACCGTCAGAGACCCAGTACTTC. The rearrangement links TRBV18 to TRBJ2-5; no definite D call. V lost 3 bases to trimming and J lost 4 bases, with 3 bases between them. The germline V gene has CDR1 KGHSH and CDR2 LQKENI. The CDR3 sequence is 11 residues long.

This chain links TRBV7-2 with TRBJ1-2; D uncertain. CDR3 length equals 14 residues. V was shortened by 4 bases and J by 4 bases, with 13 bases between the two germline ends. In germline, CDR1 is SGHTA, CDR2 FQGNSA. CDR3 sequence: CASSSPARGYGYTF. CDR3 in DNA: TGTGCCAGCAGCTCCCCCGCCCGCGGCTATGGCTACACCTTC.

In this sample, this clone turned up a few times. V and J are TRBV7-8 and TRBJ2-7, with no clear D. The CDR3 has 15 amino acids. The germline CDR1 and CDR2 sequences are SGHVS and FQNEAQ. Trimming cost V 5 bases and J 7 bases, with 21 bases left between them. CDR3 sequence: CASSDPTSNRREQYF. The DNA for the CDR3 is TGTGCCAGCAGCGACCCCACGAGTAACCGTCGGGAGCAGTACTTC. The variable domain in full, with the rest retrieved from reference TRBV7-8 and TRBJ2-7, is GAGVSQSPRYKVAKRGQDVALRCDPISGHVSLFWYQQALGQGPEFLTYFQNEAQLDKSGLPSDRFFAERPEGSVSTLKIQRTQQEDSAVYLCASSDPTSNRREQYFGPGTRLTVT.

V is TRBV7-2 and J is TRBJ2-3; possibly TRBD2 for D (7 bases). CDR3 length equals 15 residues. Germline CDR1 reads SGHTA; CDR2 reads FQGNSA. Trimming took off 1 base at V and 4 bases at J, with 12 bases between the two ends. CDR3 in amino acids: CASSLVGGRADTQYF. CDR3 nucleotides: TGTGCCAGCAGCTTAGTGGGGGGGCGCGCAGATACGCAGTATTTT. The entire variable domain, with the rest obtained from reference TRBV7-2 and TRBJ2-3, is as follows: GAGVSQSPSNKVTEKGKDVELRCDPISGHTALYWYRQSLGQGLEFLIYFQGNSAPDKSGLPSDRFSAERTGGSVSTLTIQRTQQEDSAVYLCASSLVGGRADTQYFGPGTRLTVL.

This rearrangement joins TRBV7-6 to TRBJ2-2; TRBD1 agrees at 9 bases. V gave up 5 bases and J gave up 4 bases; unmatched junction bases: 5. Germline assignment: CDR1 SGHVS and CDR2 FNYEAQ. There are 15 residues in the CDR3. In DNA, the CDR3 is TGTGCCAGCAGCCTAGGACAGGGGATCACCGGGGAGCTGTTTTTT. Protein: CASSLGQGITGELFF.

This clone appeared a single time. V and J are TRBV2 and TRBJ1-2; the D is unclear. The ends were cut back, 5 bases at V and 4 bases at J, with 14 bases in the middle. CDR1 SNHLY and CDR2 FYNNEI come from the germline V gene. This CDR3 is built from 14 residues. The DNA of the CDR3 is TGTGCCAGCAGTCCCCCGGGCGGCCTCTATGGCTACACCTTC. It encodes CASSPPGGLYGYTF.